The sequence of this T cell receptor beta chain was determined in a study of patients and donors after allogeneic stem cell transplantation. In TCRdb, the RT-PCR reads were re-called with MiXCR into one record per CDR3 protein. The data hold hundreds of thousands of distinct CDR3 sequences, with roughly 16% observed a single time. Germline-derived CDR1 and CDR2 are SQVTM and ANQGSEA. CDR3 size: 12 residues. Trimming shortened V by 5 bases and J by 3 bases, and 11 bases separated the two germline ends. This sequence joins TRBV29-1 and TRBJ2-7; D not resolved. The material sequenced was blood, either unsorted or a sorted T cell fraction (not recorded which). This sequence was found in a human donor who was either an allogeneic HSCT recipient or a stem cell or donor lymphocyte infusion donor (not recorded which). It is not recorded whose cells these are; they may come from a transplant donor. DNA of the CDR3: TGCAGCGTTAGCAGTAGAAGCTACGAGCAGTACTTC. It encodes CSVSSRSYEQYF.